The 6 T cell receptor beta chains in this list originate from one sample, sequenced in a study of blood T cell repertoires in COVID-19. Sequencing used immunoSEQ multiplex PCR; TCRdb keeps in-frame clones, though not all of them. The sample lists fewer than 80,000 clones, approximately 86% occurring once. Sequencing was performed on peripheral blood. All receptors come from a man between 65 and 85 years old with acute or convalescent COVID-19.

J is TRBJ2-3 and V is TRBV5-1, with 7 bases matching TRBD2. Germline V gene sequence: CDR1 SGHRS, CDR2 YFSETQ. With 1 base clipped from V and 0 bases from J, the junction kept 5 bases outside the gene matches. CDR3 length equals 16 residues. Here the CDR3 reads CASSLRGGGSTDTQYF. In nucleotides, the CDR3 is TGCGCCAGCAGCTTGCGTGGCGGGGGTAGCACAGATACGCAGTATTTT.

The chain links TRBV2 to TRBJ2-1, with D possibly matching TRBD1 (5 bases). V lost 4 bases, J lost 6 bases, and 16 bases lay in between. Germline V CDR1 and CDR2: SNHLY, FYNNEI. This CDR3 spans 15 amino acids. CDR3 sequence reads: CASSASGIGANEQFF. CDR3 in DNA: TGTGCCAGCAGTGCGTCAGGGATCGGTGCCAATGAGCAGTTCTTC.

This chain joins TRBV19 and TRBJ1-5, with D tentatively TRBD1 (6 bases). Germline V gene data show CDR1 as LNHDA and CDR2 as SQIVND (reference sequence). CDR3 length: 13 amino acids. Trimming shortened V by 6 bases and J by 4 bases, and 10 bases separated the two germline ends. For the CDR3, the DNA is TGTGCCAGTAGGGACAGTGGAAATCAGCCCCAGCATTTT. This codes for CASRDSGNQPQHF.

V and J are TRBV6-1 and TRBJ2-5; TRBD1 is a possible D gene (6 bases). The CDR3 totals 14 residues. The germline V gene has CDR1 MNHNS and CDR2 SASEGT. V was clipped by 3 bases and J by 6 bases, with 14 bases between them. CDR3 DNA: TGTGCCAGCAGTGAGGGACACGGTGGACAGACCCAGTACTTC. Translation: CASSEGHGGQTQYF.

The rearrangement uses TRBV7-9 and TRBJ2-2; tentatively, D is TRBD1 (5 bases). Between the trimmed V and J ends, which lost 8 bases and 7 bases, there was a span of 17 bases. Germline V gene sequence: CDR1 SEHNR, CDR2 FQNEAQ (reference sequence). CDR3 length: 14 amino acids. CDR3 loop: CASFLGVGGGELFF. In nucleotides, the CDR3 is TGTGCCAGCTTTCTAGGGGTCGGCGGCGGGGAGCTGTTTTTT. The whole variable domain, filled in from reference TRBV7-9 and TRBJ2-2, reads DTGVSQNPRHKITKRGQNVTFRCDPISEHNRLYWYRQTLGQGPEFLTYFQNEAQLEKSRLLSDRFSAERPKGSFSTLEIQRTEQGDSAMYLCASFLGVGGGELFFGEGSRLTVL.

This clone was seen only once. Other DNA variants within this sample encode the same CDR3. The V and J genes are TRBV6-5 and TRBJ1-2; 8 bases align to TRBD1. Trimming removed 0 bases from V and 5 bases from J; junction bases left unmatched: 5. CDR1 and CDR2 from the germline V gene are MNHEY and SVGAGI. The CDR3 is 15 amino acids. The CDR3 sequence: CASSYSSGTGYGYTF. CDR3 bases: TGTGCCAGCAGTTACTCGTCCGGGACAGGTTATGGCTACACCTTC.